This T cell receptor (beta chain) was documented in a study of T cell repertoires in aging, cancer and after chemotherapy (dated by TCRdb to about 2019). The study in broad terms: Donors spanned six age groups from 30 or younger to 70 or older, with at least three individuals per group. Control TCR repertoires from healthy donors were recorded across several months to years, and re-sampling revealed clear clonal overlap. In total, the full dataset held 7.5 million to 9.5 million TCR reads. The study profiled peripheral blood TCR beta repertoires from healthy donors and cancer patients to examine immunoaging and T cell reconstitution after chemotherapy. Alongside around 98 healthy donors serving as a reference group, the cohort included approximately 210 cancer patients, of whom 94 had hematological cancers and more than 120 had solid cancers.

Trimming takes 11 bases off V and 7 bases off J; junction bases not matched to a gene: 15. Per the germline V gene, ENHRY is the CDR1 and SYGVKD is the CDR2. The CDR3 runs 14 amino acids, cysteine and phenylalanine included. This entry keeps only the CDR3 DNA: 42 bases, framed from base 1. Multiplex touch-down PCR with a mixed TRB-A/B primer pool was used to amplify rearranged TRB sequences covering the V, D and J segments. Two consecutive PCR reactions with Phusion HS II polymerase added Illumina adapters and sample indices to the amplicons. Amplicons were gel-purified with the NucleoSpin Gel and PCR Clean-up kit, then checked with Qubit and an Agilent 2100 Bioanalyzer. The libraries were sequenced on an Illumina MiSeq with 600-cycle, single-indexed, paired-end runs. The authors' pipeline ran thus. MiXCR versions 2.12 and 3.0.5 were used to process the TRB sequences. A clone was defined as each unique CDR3 nucleotide sequence, and only productive sequences supported by at least two reads were kept. Repertoire metrics included Shannon diversity, evenness, clonality (one minus evenness), and alpha-parameterized diversity profiles from alpha 0 to 5. The IGoR algorithm was used to calculate generation probabilities for clones in the paired samples taken before and after chemotherapy. Using fastp at Q25 and MiXCR, TCRdb reprocessed the public reads and kept productive beta chains. Under each unique CDR3 protein, matching rows form one entry showing the most common genes and DNA. TCRdb, rather than the study authors, made the V and J calls. The sample contains 12,000 or so distinct CDR3 sequences, about 28% of them found a single time. The biggest ten clones account for 10% of the sample.

Summary of the overall study and its limitations: According to the authors, the repertoire data do not allow conclusions to be drawn about immunological memory after chemotherapy. Compared with age-matched healthy donors, untreated patients with hematological or solid cancers had significantly lower TCR diversity and higher clonality in blood. An increase in median generation probability over the chemotherapy interval was observed in both cancer cohorts, suggesting that the repertoire was reconstituted through rebound thymic output. In healthy donors, the decline in TCR diversity with age was mainly explained by loss of richness, whereas in cancer patients loss of evenness was also found to contribute.

Comment on this clonotype: Its antigen target is currently unknown. No clone much larger than this one lies a single base away; base qualities are absent.

Genomic DNA extracted from peripheral blood, rather than sorted cells or RNA, was used as the source for amplification of TCR beta rearrangements. This TCR was sampled from a human donor in good health. The donor label of this sample is uncertain. The chain couples TRBV10-3 to TRBJ1-2, with 8 bases in between that match TRBD1. The sequenced sample was blood. The CDR3 here reads CAAQGAGFGGGYTF. The bases are TGTGCCGCCCAGGGGGCGGGGTTCGGGGGTGGCTACACCTTC.